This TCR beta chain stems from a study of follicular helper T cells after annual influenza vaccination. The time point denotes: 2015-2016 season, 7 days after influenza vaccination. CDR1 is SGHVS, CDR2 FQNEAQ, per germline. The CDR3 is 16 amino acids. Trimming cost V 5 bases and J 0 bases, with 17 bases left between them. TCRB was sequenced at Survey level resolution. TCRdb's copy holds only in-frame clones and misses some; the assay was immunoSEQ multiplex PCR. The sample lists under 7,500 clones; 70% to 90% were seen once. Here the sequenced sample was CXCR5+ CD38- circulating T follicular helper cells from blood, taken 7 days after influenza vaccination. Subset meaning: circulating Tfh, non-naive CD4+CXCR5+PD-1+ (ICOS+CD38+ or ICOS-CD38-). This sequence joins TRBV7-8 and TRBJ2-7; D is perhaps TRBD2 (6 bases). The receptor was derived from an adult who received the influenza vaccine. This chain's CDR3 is CASSPSGLASSYEQYF. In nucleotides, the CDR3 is TGTGCCAGCAGCCCATCGGGACTGGCCAGCTCCTACGAGCAGTACTTC.